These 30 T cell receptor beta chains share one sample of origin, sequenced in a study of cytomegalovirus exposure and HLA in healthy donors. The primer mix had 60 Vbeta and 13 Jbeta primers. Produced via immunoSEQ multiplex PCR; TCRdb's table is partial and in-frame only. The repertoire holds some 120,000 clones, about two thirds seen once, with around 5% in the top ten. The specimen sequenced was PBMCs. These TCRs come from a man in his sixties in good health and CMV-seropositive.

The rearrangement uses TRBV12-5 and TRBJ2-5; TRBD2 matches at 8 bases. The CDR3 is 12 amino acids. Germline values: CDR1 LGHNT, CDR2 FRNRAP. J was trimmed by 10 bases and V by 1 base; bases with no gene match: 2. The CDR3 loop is CASGLARGGQYF. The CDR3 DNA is TGTGCTAGTGGTTTGGCTCGGGGGGGCCAGTACTTC.

Here the CDR3 DNA reads TGTGCCGTCCACCCCCCGACAGGGCTGACCCAGTACTTC. Protein sequence: CAVHPPTGLTQYF. The rearrangement uses TRBV6-5 and TRBJ2-5, with 7 bases matching TRBD1. The germline V gene encodes CDR1 MNHEY and CDR2 SVGAGI. The CDR3 runs to 13 residues. V lost 11 bases and J lost 7; bases outside the gene matches: 13.

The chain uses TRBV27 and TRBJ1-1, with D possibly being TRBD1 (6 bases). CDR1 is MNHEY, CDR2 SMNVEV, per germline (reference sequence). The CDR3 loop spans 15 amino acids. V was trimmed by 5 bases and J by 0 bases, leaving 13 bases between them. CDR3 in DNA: TGTGCCAGCAGTCTAGACAGGCTACTGAACACTGAAGCTTTCTTT. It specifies CASSLDRLLNTEAFF.

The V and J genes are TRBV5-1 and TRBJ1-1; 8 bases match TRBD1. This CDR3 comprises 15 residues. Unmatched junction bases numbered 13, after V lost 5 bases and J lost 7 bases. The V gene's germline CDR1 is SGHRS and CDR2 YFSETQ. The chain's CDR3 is CASRVLIQGADEAFF. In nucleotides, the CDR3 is TGCGCCAGCAGGGTCTTGATTCAGGGGGCGGATGAAGCTTTCTTT.

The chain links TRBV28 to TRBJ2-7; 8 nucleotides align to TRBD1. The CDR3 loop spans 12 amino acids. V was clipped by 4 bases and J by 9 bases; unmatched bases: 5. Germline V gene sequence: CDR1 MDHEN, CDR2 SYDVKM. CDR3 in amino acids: CASSSTGGRQYF. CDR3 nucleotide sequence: TGTGCCAGCAGTTCTACAGGGGGTAGGCAGTACTTC.

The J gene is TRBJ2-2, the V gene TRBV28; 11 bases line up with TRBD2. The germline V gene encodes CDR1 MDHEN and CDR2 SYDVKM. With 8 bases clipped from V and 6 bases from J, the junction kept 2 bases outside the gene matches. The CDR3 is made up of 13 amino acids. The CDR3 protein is CASLTSGAGELFF. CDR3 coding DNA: TGTGCCAGCCTGACTAGCGGGGCCGGGGAGCTGTTTTTT.

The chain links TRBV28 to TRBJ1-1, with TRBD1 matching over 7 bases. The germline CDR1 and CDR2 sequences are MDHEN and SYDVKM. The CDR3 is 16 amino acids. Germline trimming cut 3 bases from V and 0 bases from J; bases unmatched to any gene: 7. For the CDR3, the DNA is TGTGCCAGCAGTTTTTCCAGGGGGGACATGAACACTGAAGCTTTCTTT. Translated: CASSFSRGDMNTEAFF.

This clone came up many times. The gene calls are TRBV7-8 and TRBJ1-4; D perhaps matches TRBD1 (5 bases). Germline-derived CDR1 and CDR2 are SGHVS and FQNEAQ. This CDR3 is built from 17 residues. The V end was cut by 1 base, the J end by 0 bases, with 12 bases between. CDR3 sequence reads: CASSLVGQGTTNEKLFF. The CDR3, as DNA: TGTGCCAGCAGCTTAGTCGGGCAGGGTACAACTAATGAAAAACTGTTTTTT. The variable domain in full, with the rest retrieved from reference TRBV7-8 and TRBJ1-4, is GAGVSQSPRYKVAKRGQDVALRCDPISGHVSLFWYQQALGQGPEFLTYFQNEAQLDKSGLPSDRFFAERPEGSVSTLKIQRTQQEDSAVYLCASSLVGQGTTNEKLFFGSGTQLSVL.

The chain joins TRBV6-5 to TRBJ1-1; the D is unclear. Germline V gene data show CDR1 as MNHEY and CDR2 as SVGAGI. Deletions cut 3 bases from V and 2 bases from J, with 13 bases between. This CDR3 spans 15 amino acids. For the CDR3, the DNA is TGTGCCAGCAGTTATCAGGTGACAACAAACACTGAAGCTTTCTTT. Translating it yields CASSYQVTTNTEAFF.

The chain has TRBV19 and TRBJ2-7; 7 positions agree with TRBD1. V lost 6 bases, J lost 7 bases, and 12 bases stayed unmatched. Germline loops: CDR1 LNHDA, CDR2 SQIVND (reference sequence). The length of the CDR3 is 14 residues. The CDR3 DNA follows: TGTGCCAGTAGACGGGACAGATATTATGGGGAGCAGTACTTC. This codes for CASRRDRYYGEQYF.

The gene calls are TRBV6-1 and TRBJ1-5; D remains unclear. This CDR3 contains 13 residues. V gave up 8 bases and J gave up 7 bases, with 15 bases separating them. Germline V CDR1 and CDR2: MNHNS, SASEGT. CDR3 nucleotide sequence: TGTGCCAGCGGTGTTTCTCGGTTACAGCCCCAGCATTTT. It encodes CASGVSRLQPQHF.

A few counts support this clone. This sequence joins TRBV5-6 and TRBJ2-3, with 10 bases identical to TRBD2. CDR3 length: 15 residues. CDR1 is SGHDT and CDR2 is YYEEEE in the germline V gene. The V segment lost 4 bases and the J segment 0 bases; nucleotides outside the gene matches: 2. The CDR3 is CASSPTSGSTDTQYF. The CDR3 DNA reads TGTGCCAGCAGCCCGACTAGCGGGAGCACAGATACGCAGTATTTT.

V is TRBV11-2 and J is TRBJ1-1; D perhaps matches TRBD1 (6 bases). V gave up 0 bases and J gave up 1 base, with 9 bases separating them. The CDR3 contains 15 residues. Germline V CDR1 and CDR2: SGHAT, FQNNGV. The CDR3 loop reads CASSLESGANTEAFF. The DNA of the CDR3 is TGTGCCAGCAGCTTAGAGTCAGGGGCGAACACTGAAGCTTTCTTT. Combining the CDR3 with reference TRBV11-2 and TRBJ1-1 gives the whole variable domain EAGVAQSPRYKIIEKRQSVAFWCNPISGHATLYWYQQILGQGPKLLIQFQNNGVVDDSQLPKDRFSAERLKGVDSTLKIQPAKLEDSAVYLCASSLESGANTEAFFGQGTRLTVV.

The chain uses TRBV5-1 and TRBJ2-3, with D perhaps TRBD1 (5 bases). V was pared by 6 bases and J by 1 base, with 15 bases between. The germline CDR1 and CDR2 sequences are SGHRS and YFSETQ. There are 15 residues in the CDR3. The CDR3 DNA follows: TGCGCCAGCACCATAGCCGTAGGGGGCACAGATACGCAGTATTTT. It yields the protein CASTIAVGGTDTQYF.

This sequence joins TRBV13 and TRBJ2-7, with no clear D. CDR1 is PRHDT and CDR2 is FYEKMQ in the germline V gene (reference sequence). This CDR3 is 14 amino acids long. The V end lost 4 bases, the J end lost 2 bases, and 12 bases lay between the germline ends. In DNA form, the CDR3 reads TGTGCCAGCAGCTCCGGAGTAGGCCCCTACGAGCAGTACTTC. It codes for CASSSGVGPYEQYF.

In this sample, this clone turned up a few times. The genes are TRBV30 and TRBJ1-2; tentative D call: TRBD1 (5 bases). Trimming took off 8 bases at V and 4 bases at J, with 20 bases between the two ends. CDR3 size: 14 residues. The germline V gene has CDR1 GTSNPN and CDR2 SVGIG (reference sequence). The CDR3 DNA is TGTGCCCGAACGGCAGGGATGAGTTCCTATGGCTACACCTTC. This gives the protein CARTAGMSSYGYTF. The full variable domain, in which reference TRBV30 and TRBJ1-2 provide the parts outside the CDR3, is SQTIHQWPATLVQPVGSPLSLECTVEGTSNPNLYWYRQAAGRGLQLLFYSVGIGQISSEVPQNLSASRPQDRQFILSSKKLLLSDSGFYLCARTAGMSSYGYTFGSGTRLTVV.

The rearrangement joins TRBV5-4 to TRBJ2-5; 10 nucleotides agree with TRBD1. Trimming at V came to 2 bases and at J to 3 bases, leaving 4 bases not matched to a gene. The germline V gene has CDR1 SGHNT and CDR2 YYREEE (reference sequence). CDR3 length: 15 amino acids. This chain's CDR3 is CASSLGQGVKETQYF. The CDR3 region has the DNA TGTGCCAGCAGCTTAGGACAGGGGGTCAAAGAGACCCAGTACTTC.

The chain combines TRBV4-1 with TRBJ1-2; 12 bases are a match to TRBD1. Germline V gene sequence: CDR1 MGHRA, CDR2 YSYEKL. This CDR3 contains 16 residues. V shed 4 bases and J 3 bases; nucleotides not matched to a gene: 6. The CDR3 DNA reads TGCGCCAGCAGCCGGACGGGGACAGGGGGCGACTATGGCTACACCTTC. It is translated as CASSRTGTGGDYGYTF.

The CDR3 loop reads CASKGQGAGWGQETQYF. As DNA, the CDR3 is TGCGCCAGCAAAGGGCAGGGGGCTGGGTGGGGACAAGAGACCCAGTACTTC. This chain links TRBV5-1 with TRBJ2-5, with 8 bases fitting TRBD1. The CDR3 has 17 amino acids. The germline gives CDR1 SGHRS, CDR2 YFSETQ. The trim removed 6 bases at V and 2 bases at J, leaving 15 bases unmatched.

In DNA form, the CDR3 reads TGTGCCAGCAGTTCTGACAGGGGTGATTCACCCCTCCACTTT. The encoded protein is CASSSDRGDSPLHF. The chain carries TRBV2 and TRBJ1-6, with TRBD1 identical over 8 bases. The V and J ends lost 5 bases and 8 bases, in that order; junction bases with no gene match: 5. CDR1 is SNHLY, CDR2 FYNNEI, per germline. The CDR3 loop spans 14 amino acids.

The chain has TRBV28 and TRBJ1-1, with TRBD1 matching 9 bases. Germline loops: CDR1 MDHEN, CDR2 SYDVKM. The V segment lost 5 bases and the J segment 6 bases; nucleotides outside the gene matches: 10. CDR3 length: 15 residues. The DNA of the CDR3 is TGTGCCAGCAGTGTACCGGGACAGGGTTTTCCTGAAGCTTTCTTT. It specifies CASSVPGQGFPEAFF.

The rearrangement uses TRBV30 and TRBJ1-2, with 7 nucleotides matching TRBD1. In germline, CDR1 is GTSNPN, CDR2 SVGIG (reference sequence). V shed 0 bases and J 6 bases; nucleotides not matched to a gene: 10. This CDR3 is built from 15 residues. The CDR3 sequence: CAWSVRNRGKDGYTF. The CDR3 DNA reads TGTGCCTGGAGTGTACGGAACAGGGGAAAGGATGGCTACACCTTC.

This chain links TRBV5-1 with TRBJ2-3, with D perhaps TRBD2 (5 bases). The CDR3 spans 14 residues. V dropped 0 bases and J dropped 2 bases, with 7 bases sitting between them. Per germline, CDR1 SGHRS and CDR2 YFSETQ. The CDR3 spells CASSLADYTDTQYF. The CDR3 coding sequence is TGCGCCAGCAGCTTGGCAGACTACACAGATACGCAGTATTTT.

CDR3 coding DNA: TGTGCCAGCAGTTTACAGGGTCGCACAGATACGCAGTATTTT. It codes for CASSLQGRTDTQYF. This chain uses TRBV27 with TRBJ2-3; possibly TRBD1 for D (5 bases). This CDR3 comprises 14 residues. From germline, CDR1 is MNHEY and CDR2 SMNVEV (reference sequence). V was clipped by 2 bases and J by 1 base, with 7 bases between them.

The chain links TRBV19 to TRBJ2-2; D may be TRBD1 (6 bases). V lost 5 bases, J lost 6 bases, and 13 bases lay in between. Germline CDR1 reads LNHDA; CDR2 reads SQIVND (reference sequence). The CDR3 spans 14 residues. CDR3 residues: CASSPYRESGELFF. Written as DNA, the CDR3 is TGTGCCAGTAGTCCTTACAGGGAATCCGGGGAGCTGTTTTTT.

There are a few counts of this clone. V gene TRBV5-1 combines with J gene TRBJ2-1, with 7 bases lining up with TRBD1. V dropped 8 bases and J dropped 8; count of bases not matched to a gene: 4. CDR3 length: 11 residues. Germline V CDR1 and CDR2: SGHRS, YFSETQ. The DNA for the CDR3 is TGCGCCAGAGACAGGGCCCATGAGCAGTTCTTC. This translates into CARDRAHEQFF.

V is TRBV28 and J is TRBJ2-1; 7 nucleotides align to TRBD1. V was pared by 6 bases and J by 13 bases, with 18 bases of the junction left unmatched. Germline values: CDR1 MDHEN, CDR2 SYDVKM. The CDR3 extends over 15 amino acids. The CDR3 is CASSPLSGQQDLQFF. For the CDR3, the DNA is TGTGCCAGCAGCCCCCTCTCGGGACAGCAGGACCTCCAGTTCTTC.

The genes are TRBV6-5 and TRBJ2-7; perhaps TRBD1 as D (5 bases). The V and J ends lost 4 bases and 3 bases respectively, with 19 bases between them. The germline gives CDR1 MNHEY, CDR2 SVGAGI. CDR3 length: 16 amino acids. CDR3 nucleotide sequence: TGTGCCAGCAGTTTAGGACACCCGGGCGGCTTCTACGAGCAGTACTTC. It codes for CASSLGHPGGFYEQYF.

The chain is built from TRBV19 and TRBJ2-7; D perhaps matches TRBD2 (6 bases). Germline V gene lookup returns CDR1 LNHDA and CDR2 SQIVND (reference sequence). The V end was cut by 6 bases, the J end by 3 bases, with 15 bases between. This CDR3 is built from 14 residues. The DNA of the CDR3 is TGTGCCAGTAGCGCCGGGACCGGGGGCTACGAGCAGTACTTC. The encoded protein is CASSAGTGGYEQYF.

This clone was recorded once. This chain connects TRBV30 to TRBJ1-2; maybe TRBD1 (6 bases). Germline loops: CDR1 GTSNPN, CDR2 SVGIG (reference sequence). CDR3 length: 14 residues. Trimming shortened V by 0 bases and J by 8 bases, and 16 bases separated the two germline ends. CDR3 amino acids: CAWSVGGGKTGYTF. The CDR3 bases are TGTGCCTGGAGTGTTGGGGGGGGCAAAACCGGCTACACCTTC.